This TCR beta chain came from a study of blood T cell repertoires in COVID-19. The overall study: Samples taken during acute and convalescent COVID-19 were collected in the United States, Italy and Spain. PBMCs, B-cell-depleted T cells, or T cells provided the cDNA or gDNA that made up the material.

Authors' analysis steps: Scientists estimated how many nucleated cells there were by amplifying reference gene primers. Generated by immunoSEQ multiplex PCR, the TCRdb table keeps only in-frame clones and is missing some. The D gene and trimming were derived from the DNA, and the V and J assignments and clone size from that table. Of almost 70,000 clones listed, 89% were seen once; the top ten hold about 5%. Trimming removed 7 bases at V and 4 bases at J, with 19 bases between. Germline V gene data show CDR1 as MGHRA and CDR2 as YSYEKL. This CDR3 region has 15 residues. This TCR was recovered from a woman aged 50 to 60 with active COVID-19. Sequences were obtained from peripheral blood. The V and J genes are TRBV4-1 and TRBJ1-1; maybe TRBD1 (5 bases). The CDR3 loop reads CASTRGGLGGTEAFF. CDR3 in DNA: TGCGCCAGCACCCGGGGGGGTCTAGGCGGCACTGAAGCTTTCTTT.